The T cell receptor (beta chain) under discussion was sequenced for a study of graft-versus-host responses after intestinal transplantation. General study results and limits: Allografts of one patient group, those with graft-donor T cell macrochimerism, had high graft-versus-host to host-versus-graft clonal ratios. Peak circulating GvH clone levels were associated with early post-transplant HvG declines.

Marrow sampled after transplant originated from the posterior iliac crest or another site. The CDR3 is 18 residues long. With V trimmed by 6 bases and J by 0 bases, 11 bases remained unmatched. Germline loops: CDR1 SNHLY, CDR2 FYNNEI. Worth noting for this clone: Its specificity is not known.

Data came from immunoSEQ multiplex PCR; TCRdb stores just in-frame clones and leaves some out. The repertoire holds tens of thousands of clones, with roughly 90% as singletons. This TCR was recovered from a human patient who received an intestinal transplant, so some T cells may come from the graft donor. Sequenced material: bone marrow, taken 700 to 850 days after intestinal transplantation. The chain uses TRBV2 and TRBJ2-6; TRBD1 matches 7 bases. For the CDR3, the DNA is TGTGCCAGCAGACTCCGGGACAGAAAATTCTCTGGGGCCAACGTCCTGACTTTC. This translates into CASRLRDRKFSGANVLTF. Looking up the rest from reference TRBV2 and TRBJ2-6 gives the full variable domain: EPEVTQTPSHQVTQMGQEVILRCVPISNHLYFYWYRQILGQKVEFLVSFYNNEISEKSEIFDDQFSVERPDGSNFTLKIRSTKLEDSAMYFCASRLRDRKFSGANVLTFGAGSRLTVL.